Here is one TCR beta chain with its context. This clone was seen only a few times. The clone's antigen remains unknown. No per-base quality is available; no much larger clone lies one base away. Library preparation used the immunoSEQ multiplex PCR assay. TCRdb provides this immuneACCESS table in a form limited to in-frame rearrangements. Some clones are lacking; in checked studies, under half of them reflect an unresolved V gene, and why the rest are absent is not known. A total of around 140,000 clones appear in this sample, 90% of them only once. The top ten constitute about 2.5% of the sample. These data are taken from a study of control samples from healthy donors and cancer patients (dated by TCRdb to about 2020). Looking up the germline V gene yields CDR1 SGHDT and CDR2 YYEEEE. V is reduced by 3 bases and J by 2 bases, leaving a spacing of 7 bases between them. Reading from cysteine to phenylalanine, the CDR3 counts 13 amino acids. The CDR3 DNA has 39 bases and is translated from base 1.

Sample: blood. In this chain, TRBV5-6 is recombined with TRBJ2-3, with the identity of the D gene unclear. The receptor was isolated from a man in his forties in good health. The CDR3 is CASSSGPTDTQYF. The DNA reads TGTGCCAGCAGCTCCGGGCCCACAGATACGCAGTATTTT.